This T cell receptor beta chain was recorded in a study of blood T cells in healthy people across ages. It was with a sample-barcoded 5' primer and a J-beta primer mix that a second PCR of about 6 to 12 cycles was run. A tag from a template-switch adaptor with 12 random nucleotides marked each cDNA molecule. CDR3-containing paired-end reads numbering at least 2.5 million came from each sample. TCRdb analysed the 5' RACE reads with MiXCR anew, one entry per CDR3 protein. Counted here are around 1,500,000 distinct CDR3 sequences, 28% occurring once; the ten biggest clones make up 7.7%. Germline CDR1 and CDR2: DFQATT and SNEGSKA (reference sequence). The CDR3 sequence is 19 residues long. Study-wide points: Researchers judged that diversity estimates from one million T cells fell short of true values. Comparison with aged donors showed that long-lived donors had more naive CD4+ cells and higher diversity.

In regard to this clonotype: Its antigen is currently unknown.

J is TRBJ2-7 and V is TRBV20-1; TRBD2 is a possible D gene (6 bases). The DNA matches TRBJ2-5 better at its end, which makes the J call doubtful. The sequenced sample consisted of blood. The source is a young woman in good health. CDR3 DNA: TGCAGTGCTGCCGGGACCAGGAGAGAGGTGGGGGGTGCGTGGGAGACCCAGTACTTC. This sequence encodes CSAAGTRREVGGAWETQYF.